A selection of T cell receptor beta chains follows, all from one sample in a study of a mutant IDH1 vaccine in newly diagnosed glioma. Using immunoSEQ multiplex PCR, the repertoire was profiled, and TCRdb retains in-frame clones only, with some absent. Here the sample spans 50,000 to 65,000 clones, about four fifths being singletons. This material consisted of PBMCs, taken from a glioma patient treated with radiotherapy, temozolomide or both. The receptors derive from a young man with glioma. The CDR3 runs from the conserved cysteine through the conserved F or W. Each record gives: D gene, clone size, J gene, V gene, CDR3 protein, CDR3 DNA. D genes are given only for firm matches. The listing skips clone size in some rows; elsewhere it reads once, few, many or a size class.

NA NA TRBJ1-4 TRBV5-1 CASSLGLREKLFF TGCGCCAGCAGCTTGGGGCTAAGGGAAAAACTGTTTTTT
NA few TRBJ1-2 TRBV30 CAWSVPGYGYTF TGTGCCTGGAGTGTACCCGGGTATGGCTACACCTTC
TRBD1 once TRBJ1-2 TRBV5-1 CASSLNRGDGYTF TGCGCCAGCAGCTTGAACAGGGGGGATGGCTACACCTTC
NA NA TRBJ2-5 TRBV27 CASSLRDYQETQYF TGTGCCAGCAGTTTACGGGATTACCAAGAGACCCAGTACTTC
TRBD1 NA TRBJ1-6 TRBV5-4 CASSLGTGGWYNSPLHF TGTGCCAGCAGCTTGGGGACAGGGGGCTGGTATAATTCACCCCTCCACTTT
NA NA TRBJ1-3 TRBV30 CAWSVGGTGNTIYF TGTGCCTGGAGTGTCGGAGGTACTGGAAACACCATATATTTT
NA NA TRBJ2-1 TRBV5-1 CASSLGGGQISYNEQFF TGCGCCAGCAGCTTGGGAGGTGGGCAGATCTCCTACAATGAGCAGTTCTTC
NA few TRBJ1-5 TRBV4-1 CASSPVGGNQPQHF TGCGCCAGCAGCCCGGTAGGTGGCAATCAGCCCCAGCATTTT
NA NA TRBJ1-3 TRBV2 CASSGRNGNTIYF TGTGCCAGCAGTGGACGGAACGGAAACACCATATATTTT
NA NA TRBJ1-1 TRBV7-9 CASSLIAFEAFF TGTGCCAGCAGCTTAATCGCATTCGAAGCTTTCTTT